The table lists the clone carrying this T cell receptor beta chain with many counts. The CDR3 is made up of 14 amino acids. The V end was cut by 0 bases, the J end by 0 bases, with 4 bases between. Looked up from germline, CDR1 is SGHRS and CDR2 is YFSETQ. From the RT-PCR reads, TCRdb called clonotypes with MiXCR, one entry per CDR3 protein. The data show more than 600,000 distinct CDR3 sequences, approximately 14% seen once. This sequence was found in a female donor in good health, serving as a healthy control. The V call is TRBV5-1, the J call TRBJ1-3; no reliable D call. The sequenced sample consisted of memory CD4+ T cells from blood. DNA of the CDR3: TGCGCCAGCAGCTTGGAGGGCTCTGGAAACACCATATATTTT. This codes for CASSLEGSGNTIYF.